The 18 T cell receptor beta chains below were found in one sample sequenced in a study of blood T cells in healthy people across ages. Alongside a J-beta primer mix, a sample-barcoded 5' primer served in a second PCR lasting about 7 to 12 cycles. MiXCR was run by TCRdb on the 5' RACE reads, yielding one entry per CDR3 protein. The sample lists under 2,000,000 distinct CDR3 sequences, roughly 50% seen once, with roughly 2.1% in the top ten. The sequencing input was blood. These receptors came from a woman between 40 and 55 years old in good health.

The sample holds a few counts of this clonotype. The gene calls are TRBV6-1 and TRBJ2-5; no clear D. The DNA end is a closer match to TRBJ2-7, so the J assignment may be wrong. The CDR3 runs to 12 residues. Germline CDR1 MNHNS, CDR2 SASEGT. CDR3 coding DNA: TGTGCCGGAAGTCGGAATCGGTACGAGCAGTACTTC. It is translated as CAGSRNRYEQYF.

V is TRBV6-6 and J is TRBJ2-7, with D perhaps matching TRBD1 (6 bases). CDR1 and CDR2 from the germline V gene are MNHNY and SVGAGI (reference sequence). The CDR3 is 15 amino acids. Between the trimmed V and J ends, which lost 1 base and 2 bases, there was a span of 12 bases. The CDR3 bases are TGTGCCAGCAGTTACTTAGCACAGGGTCCCTACGAGCAGTACTTC. Protein: CASSYLAQGPYEQYF.

V usage is TRBV6-2 or TRBV6-3 and J usage is TRBJ2-5; weak D call: TRBD1 (6 bases). Germline assignment: CDR1 MNHEY and CDR2 SVGEGT. The CDR3 extends over 15 amino acids. Trimming took 2 bases from V and 5 from J, leaving 15 bases between them. The CDR3 DNA reads as TGTGCCAGCAGTTACGGTGGCAGGGGTTGGGAGACCCAGTACTTC. It yields the protein CASSYGGRGWETQYF.

A few counts support this clonotype. This chain joins TRBV12-3 or TRBV12-4 and TRBJ1-1, with D tentatively TRBD1 (6 bases). Trimming stripped 5 bases from V and 5 bases from J, with 9 bases between. The CDR3 runs 12 residues. The CDR3 nucleotides read TGTGCCAGCAGTGCACAGGGAACTGAAGCTTTCTTT. It encodes CASSAQGTEAFF.

This chain uses TRBV5-6 with TRBJ1-4, with D possibly TRBD1 on 6 matching bases. Germline-derived CDR1 and CDR2 are SGHDT and YYEEEE. Trimming stripped 5 bases from V and 4 bases from J, with 15 bases between. This CDR3 has 15 amino acids. CDR3 DNA: TGTGCCAGCAGGCGGTGGGGGACAAGTAATGAAAAACTGTTTTTT. It translates to CASRRWGTSNEKLFF.

This clonotype was detected only a few times. The chain uses TRBV24-1 and TRBJ2-5; 9 positions agree with TRBD2. The V gene end was trimmed by 5 bases and the J gene end by 1 base; junction bases not matched to a gene: 1. Germline V gene data show CDR1 as KGHDR and CDR2 as SFDVKD. The length of the CDR3 is 14 residues. The CDR3: CATSVSGGQETQYF. CDR3 nucleotide sequence: TGTGCCACCAGTGTTAGCGGGGGCCAAGAGACCCAGTACTTC.

The V gene is TRBV28, the J gene TRBJ1-5, with a tentative D call TRBD1 (6 bases). V was trimmed by 6 bases and J by 4 bases, leaving 19 bases between them. Germline loops: CDR1 MDHEN, CDR2 SYDVKM. This CDR3 has 16 amino acids. The CDR3 loop reads CASSPRTQGKNQPQHF. DNA for the CDR3: TGTGCCAGCAGCCCGCGAACACAGGGAAAGAATCAGCCCCAGCATTTT.

This chain joins TRBV7-2 and TRBJ2-1, with TRBD2 matching 7 bases. The CDR3 totals 14 residues. From germline, CDR1 is SGHTA and CDR2 FQGNSA. Trimming took 4 bases from V and 8 from J; bases not matched to a gene: 8. The CDR3 region is CASSSGSGRDEQFF. In DNA form, the CDR3 reads TGTGCCAGCAGCTCCGGGTCGGGGAGGGATGAGCAGTTCTTC. Supplemented by reference TRBV7-2 and TRBJ2-1, the full variable domain reads GAGVSQSPSNKVTEKGKDVELRCDPISGHTALYWYRQSLGQGLEFLIYFQGNSAPDKSGLPSDRFSAERTGGSVSTLTIQRTQQEDSAVYLCASSSGSGRDEQFFGPGTRLTVL.

The V gene is TRBV9, the J gene TRBJ2-1; 13 nucleotides match TRBD2. Germline assignment: CDR1 SGDLS and CDR2 YYNGEE. The ends lost 2 bases at V and 2 bases at J; junction bases unmatched: 1. This CDR3 region has 16 residues. The CDR3 region has the DNA TGTGCCAGCAGCGTCGGGACTAGCGGGACCTACAATGAGCAGTTCTTC. Its protein is CASSVGTSGTYNEQFF.

Comment on this clonotype: Germline is not matched at one junction end, which may reflect a read error. This rearrangement joins TRBV4-3 to TRBJ1-2; D gene unclear. The CDR3 spans 16 residues. Germline CDR1 LGHNA, CDR2 YSLEER. The CDR3 here is CASSQDRPSGVGGHIF. The CDR3 DNA is TGCGCCAGCAGCCAAGATCGTCCTTCCGGAGTGGGAGGCCACATCTTC.

In its sample, this clonotype was seen a few times. The gene calls are TRBV18 and TRBJ2-5, with unresolved D. The germline V gene has CDR1 KGHSH and CDR2 LQKENI. The CDR3 runs 12 residues. V lost 6 bases, J lost 5 bases, and 10 bases lay in between. The DNA of the CDR3 is TGTGCCAGCTCCCCCATGCATGAGACCCAGTACTTC. This sequence encodes CASSPMHETQYF. Complete variable domain (other parts from reference TRBV18 and TRBJ2-5): NAGVMQNPRHLVRRRGQEARLRCSPMKGHSHVYWYRQLPEEGLKFMVYLQKENIIDESGMPKERFSAEFPKEGPSILRIQQVVRGDSAAYFCASSPMHETQYFGPGTRLLVL.

The chain recombines TRBV4-3 with TRBJ2-3; 11 bases line up with TRBD2. Germline V lookup: CDR1 LGHNA, CDR2 YSLEER. This CDR3 is 18 amino acids long. Trimming cost V 2 bases and J 1 base; bases outside gene matches: 8. CDR3 sequence: CASSQTIAGGKCTDTQYF. The CDR3 DNA sequence: TGCGCCAGCAGCCAAACCATAGCGGGGGGGAAATGCACAGATACGCAGTATTTT.

V is TRBV5-4 and J is TRBJ2-1, with a tentative D call TRBD2 (6 bases). Trimming removed 3 bases at V and 0 bases at J, with 10 bases between. Per germline, CDR1 SGHNT and CDR2 YYREEE (reference sequence). This CDR3 has 15 amino acids. This CDR3 reads CASSWGENSYNEQFF. CDR3 bases: TGTGCCAGCAGCTGGGGGGAGAACTCCTACAATGAGCAGTTCTTC.

The chain carries TRBV15 and TRBJ1-2; 11 bases are shared with TRBD1. The CDR3 contains 16 residues. CDR1 and CDR2 from the germline V gene are LNHNV and YYDKDF (reference sequence). The ends lost 1 base at V and 8 bases at J; junction bases unmatched: 9. The CDR3 DNA sequence: TGTGCCACCAGCAGAGGGTTCGGACAGGGGGCGAGAGGCTACACCTTC. It is translated as CATSRGFGQGARGYTF.

This clonotype showed up just a few times. V and J are TRBV20-1 and TRBJ2-7, with TRBD1 matching 7 bases. V lost 7 bases and J lost 7; bases outside the gene matches: 10. The CDR3 is 12 residues long. Germline CDR1 DFQATT, CDR2 SNEGSKA (reference sequence). The CDR3 loop is CSGLRGGWEQYF. The CDR3 DNA follows: TGCAGTGGGCTGAGAGGGGGCTGGGAGCAGTACTTC.

The chain is built from TRBV6-1 and TRBJ2-4, with D unclear. The J call may be in error: the DNA end matches TRBJ2-5 better. CDR3 length: 13 residues. Germline CDR1 MNHNS, CDR2 SASEGT. The CDR3 region is CASIVYKSETQYF. In DNA form, the CDR3 reads TGTGCCAGCATAGTATATAAGTCGGAGACCCAGTACTTC.

V is TRBV3-1 and J is TRBJ1-5, with D hard to call. The CDR3 runs to 15 residues. The V and J ends lost 4 bases and 1 base respectively, with 11 bases between them. The germline CDR1 and CDR2 sequences are LGHDT and YNNKEL (reference sequence). For the CDR3, the DNA is TGTGCCAGCAGCCGCGGATTCGGGAGCAATCAGCCCCAGCATTTT. Translation gives CASSRGFGSNQPQHF.

DNA of the CDR3: TGCAGCGTGGGGACTGGATACGATGAGCAGTTCTTC. It yields the protein CSVGTGYDEQFF. This chain connects TRBV29-1 to TRBJ2-1; possibly TRBD2 for D (6 bases). Germline-derived CDR1 and CDR2 are SQVTM and ANQGSEA. The V end was cut by 6 bases, the J end by 8 bases, with 14 bases between. This CDR3 has 12 amino acids.